These T cell receptor beta chains were read from a single sample in a study of blood T cell repertoires in COVID-19. Clones were sequenced by immunoSEQ multiplex PCR, and TCRdb holds only the in-frame ones, with some missing. The data contain nearly 200,000 clones, 80% to 85% of them singletons. Sequencing used PBMCs or T cells enriched from blood (not recorded which). These receptors all come from a man aged 35 to 55 who had recovered from COVID-19. Both conserved end residues are part of each CDR3. The D gene is left open where the match is weak. The size of a clone is reported for some rows only, either as once, few or many, or as a class for expanded clones.

clone size	D gene	J gene	V gene	CDR3 DNA	CDR3 protein
once	TRBD1	TRBJ1-2	TRBV25-1	TGTGCCAGCAGTGAATTACAGGGGGGATCAAGAGGCTACACCTTC	CASSELQGGSRGYTF
NA	NA	TRBJ1-1	TRBV3-1/TRBV3-2	TGTGCCAGCAGCCAAGATTGGAGAAGGACTTTCTTT	CASSQDWRRTFF
NA	NA	TRBJ1-1	TRBV7-3	TGTGCCAGCAGCAAACAGCCGCGGGGGATGAACACTGAAGCTTTCTTT	CASSKQPRGMNTEAFF
NA	NA	TRBJ2-5	TRBV18	TGTGCCAGCTCACCACTTTCAGGGTTGGGAGAGACCCAGTACTTC	CASSPLSGLGETQYF
NA	NA	TRBJ1-3	TRBV19	TGTGCCAGTTTTAGAGGCTCCTCTGGAAACACCATATATTTT	CASFRGSSGNTIYF
NA	NA	TRBJ2-1	TRBV2	TGTGCCAGCAAGGAGCTAGGTATCGATGAGCAGTTCTTC	CASKELGIDEQFF
NA	NA	TRBJ2-3	TRBV9	TGTGCCAGCAGCGCACAGGTTATCAGCACAGATACGCAGTATTTT	CASSAQVISTDTQYF
NA	TRBD1	TRBJ1-2	TRBV6-5	TGTGCCAGCATTAGGGGGCAGGGCTATGGCTACACCTTC	CASIRGQGYGYTF
few	TRBD1	TRBJ2-7	TRBV14	TGTGCCAGCTCCCGGGACAGGGGGCTTCACGAGCAGTACTTC	CASSRDRGLHEQYF
NA	TRBD2	TRBJ2-1	TRBV7-2	TGTGCCAGCAGCTTGGGACTAGCGGGGGGCAATGAGCAGTTCTTC	CASSLGLAGGNEQFF
once	NA	TRBJ1-2	TRBV5-1	TGCGCCAGCAGCTTGGAAATATTTTCGGACAGCCCCTATGGCTACACCTTC	CASSLEIFSDSPYGYTF
NA	NA	TRBJ2-1	TRBV2	TGTGCCAGCAGTAGGGGCGGTGAGCAGTTCTTC	CASSRGGEQFF
NA	TRBD2	TRBJ2-3	TRBV5-1	TGCGCCAGCAGCTTGGGTACTAGCGGGACGGAAGATACGCAGTATTTT	CASSLGTSGTEDTQYF
NA	NA	TRBJ1-2	TRBV3-1/TRBV3-2	TGTGCCAGCAGCCCAAACTGGGGCAGAAACTATGGCTACACCTTC	CASSPNWGRNYGYTF
NA	TRBD2	TRBJ2-7	TRBV19	TGTGCCAGTAGTTTGGGTCTAGCGGGGGGCCTTGGGCAGTACTTC	CASSLGLAGGLGQYF
NA	TRBD1	TRBJ2-3	TRBV3-1/TRBV3-2	TGTGCCAGCAGCCTACCGGCAGGGGGAGATACGCAGTATTTT	CASSLPAGGDTQYF
NA	NA	TRBJ1-2	TRBV12-3/TRBV12-4	TGTGCCAGCAGCCCTCAGAGGGAAGGCTACACCTTC	CASSPQREGYTF
NA	NA	TRBJ1-2	TRBV4-3	TGCGCCAGCAGTCTAGAAGGAGGGAAATATGGCTACACCTTC	CASSLEGGKYGYTF
NA	NA	TRBJ2-2	TRBV6-2/TRBV6-3	TGTGCCAGCAGTTATTCGGGGGAGGTGGCCGGGGAGCTGTTTTTT	CASSYSGEVAGELFF
NA	TRBD1	TRBJ2-7	TRBV7-9	TGTGCCACCGGACAGGGACCGTCCTACGAGCAGTACTTC	CATGQGPSYEQYF
NA	TRBD2	TRBJ2-3	TRBV20-1	TGCAGTGCTAGTGCGGGGGGCGTCCACACAGATACGCAGTATTTT	CSASAGGVHTDTQYF
NA	TRBD2	TRBJ2-7	TRBV5-6	TGTGCCAGCAGCTTGGATCCCCTAGCGGGAGCCTACGAGCAGTACTTC	CASSLDPLAGAYEQYF
NA	TRBD2	TRBJ2-2	TRBV4-2	TGTGCCAGCAGCCAAGATGGAGGAGCGGGGCTCACCGGGGAGCTGTTTTTT	CASSQDGGAGLTGELFF
NA	NA	TRBJ1-2	TRBV27	TGTGCCAGCAGTTTATCGTCAGGGTGGGATGGCTACACCTTC	CASSLSSGWDGYTF
NA	TRBD1	TRBJ1-2	TRBV5-4	TGTGCCAGCAGTTCCCAAGACAGGGTAGGGTATGGCTACACCTTC	CASSSQDRVGYGYTF
once	NA	TRBJ1-5	TRBV7-9	TGTGCCAGCAGCCCACAGGGTGGGAGCAATCAGCCCCAGCATTTT	CASSPQGGSNQPQHF
few	NA	TRBJ1-3	TRBV7-2	TGTGCCAGCAGCAGACAGGCCCTCTCTGGAAACACCATATATTTT	CASSRQALSGNTIYF
NA	TRBD2	TRBJ2-7	TRBV27	TGTGCCAGCAGTCCCGGTGTTGGTTCCGGGGGGGTGATCGAGCAGTACTTC	CASSPGVGSGGVIEQYF
NA	TRBD2	TRBJ2-7	TRBV20-1	TGCAGTGCTAGTGGTCTAGCGGACTACGAGCAGTACTTC	CSASGLADYEQYF
NA	TRBD2	TRBJ2-3	TRBV6-2/TRBV6-3	TGTGCCAGCAGTTACGGACTAGAAGCAGATACGCAGTATTTT	CASSYGLEADTQYF
NA	NA	TRBJ1-2	TRBV7-2	TGTGCCAGCAGCCTCAATACGGGGTCCGGCTACACCTTC	CASSLNTGSGYTF
once	TRBD2	TRBJ2-3	TRBV27	TGTGCCAGCAGTTCCACTGTGACTAGCGGAGGCAATACGCAGTATTTT	CASSSTVTSGGNTQYF
once	NA	TRBJ1-4	TRBV5-8	TGTGCCAGCAGCTTGAGTCAGGGATTGGAACTGTTTTTT	CASSLSQGLELFF
NA	TRBD1	TRBJ2-7	TRBV19	TGTGCCAGCTCCGGGACAGGGCCCTACGAGCAGTACTTC	CASSGTGPYEQYF
NA	TRBD2	TRBJ2-2	TRBV7-8	TGTGCCAGCAGCTTACCTCTAGCGGGGGGGCTCCCCGGGGAGCTGTTTTTT	CASSLPLAGGLPGELFF
NA	TRBD2	TRBJ2-1	TRBV11-3	TGTGCCAGCAGCCTTAGCGGGGGATTGGGGAATGAGCAGTTCTTC	CASSLSGGLGNEQFF
once	TRBD1	TRBJ1-2	TRBV10-3	TGTGCCATCAGCGACGGTAGGGGGCTGGGTGGCTACACCTTC	CAISDGRGLGGYTF